The 19 T cell receptor beta chains below all came from one sample that was sequenced in a study of identical twins. TCRdb independently ran MiXCR on the 5' RACE reads; one entry per CDR3 protein. The data contain some 1,600,000 distinct CDR3 sequences, around a third of them singletons. The sequencing input was cord blood. All receptors come from a newborn girl in good health.

The rearrangement uses TRBV19 and TRBJ1-1; D remains ambiguous. This CDR3 region has 14 residues. V was trimmed by 6 bases and J by 1 base, leaving 12 bases between them. Germline-derived CDR1 and CDR2 are LNHDA and SQIVND (reference sequence). The CDR3 reads CASRSRAGNTEAFF. The CDR3 DNA reads as TGTGCCAGTAGATCAAGGGCGGGGAACACTGAAGCTTTCTTT.

The rearrangement joins TRBV28 to TRBJ1-2; D remains ambiguous. In germline, CDR1 is MDHEN, CDR2 SYDVKM. Trimming cost V 8 bases and J 1 base, with 11 bases left between them. CDR3 length: 13 residues. The CDR3 region has the DNA TGTGCCAGCTTTAGGTGGGGTAACTATGGCTACACCTTC. Amino acids: CASFRWGNYGYTF.

This clonotype was recorded a few times. The chain recombines TRBV24-1 with TRBJ1-1; no clear D gene. This CDR3 has 14 amino acids. Trimming cost V 3 bases and J 1 base, with 8 bases left between them. Per germline, CDR1 KGHDR and CDR2 SFDVKD. CDR3 in DNA: TGTGCCACCAGTGATCTAACGGAGAACACTGAAGCTTTCTTT. It codes for CATSDLTENTEAFF.

This clonotype was found a few times. CDR3 nucleotide sequence: TGTGCCACCTGGACAGGGGGCTCCGGTCAGCCCCAGCATTTT. This encodes CATWTGGSGQPQHF. The chain couples TRBV27 to TRBJ1-5; 11 nucleotides align to TRBD1. Trimming took 10 bases from V and 6 from J; bases not matched to a gene: 8. The CDR3 spans 14 residues. The germline CDR1 and CDR2 sequences are MNHEY and SMNVEV (reference sequence).

The rearrangement joins TRBV6-1 to TRBJ2-4, with D maybe TRBD2 (5 bases). The V gene lost 4 bases and the J gene lost 0 bases, with 19 bases spanning the gap. Germline V lookup: CDR1 MNHNS, CDR2 SASEGT. The CDR3 contains 18 residues. In DNA form, the CDR3 reads TGTGCCAGCAGTGCCCAACTCAAGGACTGTTTAGCCAAAAACATTCAGTACTTC. Translated: CASSAQLKDCLAKNIQYF.

A few counts support this clonotype. V usage is TRBV24-1 and J usage is TRBJ2-1, with a tentative D call TRBD2 (5 bases). The CDR3 runs 13 residues. Germline-derived CDR1 and CDR2 are KGHDR and SFDVKD. The V gene lost 1 base and the J gene lost 7 bases, with 7 bases spanning the gap. The CDR3 sequence is CATSDFRRNEQFF. CDR3 nucleotides: TGTGCCACCAGTGATTTTAGGAGGAATGAGCAGTTCTTC.

This clonotype was found a few times. The rearrangement uses TRBV7-2 and TRBJ1-2; D may be TRBD1 (5 bases). CDR1 and CDR2 from the germline V gene are SGHTA and FQGNSA. This CDR3 is built from 13 residues. Trimming took off 7 bases at V and 3 bases at J, with 12 bases between the two ends. CDR3 sequence: CASNRGGDYGYTF. The DNA for the CDR3 is TGTGCCAGCAATCGGGGGGGGGACTATGGCTACACCTTC.

This chain connects TRBV6-5 to TRBJ2-7; 11 bases match TRBD2. CDR1 and CDR2 (germline): MNHEY, SVGAGI. V lost 5 bases and J lost 7; bases outside the gene matches: 13. The CDR3 covers 16 residues. DNA for the CDR3: TGTGCCAGCAGTCCGGTAGCGGGAGGGCCCTACAATGAGCAGTACTTC. Translation gives CASSPVAGGPYNEQYF.

V is TRBV3-1 and J is TRBJ1-1; D unresolved. V dropped 2 bases and J dropped 0 bases, with 7 bases sitting between them. Looked up from germline, CDR1 is LGHDT and CDR2 is YNNKEL (reference sequence). The CDR3 consists of 14 residues. CDR3: CASSQTSVNTEAFF. The CDR3 nucleotides are TGTGCCAGCAGCCAAACGTCCGTGAACACTGAAGCTTTCTTT.

To note about this clonotype: A read error may produce the germline difference seen at one junction end. The chain employs TRBV6-5 and TRBJ2-7; TRBD2 agrees at 10 bases. CDR1 and CDR2 from the germline V gene are MNHEY and SVGAGI. The CDR3 length is 15 residues. CDR3 in amino acids: CAGSQAGGSSYEQYF. As DNA, the CDR3 is TGTGCCGGCAGTCAAGCGGGAGGGAGCTCCTACGAGCAGTACTTC.

There are a few counts of this clonotype. The chain is built from TRBV12-3 or TRBV12-4 and TRBJ2-1; the D gene is possibly TRBD2 (6 bases). Between the trimmed V and J ends, which lost 5 bases and 8 bases, there was a span of 19 bases. The CDR3 runs to 15 residues. CDR3 sequence: CASSPDYLSAYEQFF. CDR3 coding DNA: TGTGCCAGCAGTCCGGACTACCTCAGCGCCTATGAGCAGTTCTTC.

This rearrangement joins TRBV21-1 to TRBJ2-1. TRBV21-1 is termed a pseudogene. This CDR3 is built from 16 residues. The CDR3 DNA reads as TGTGCCAGCAGCAAAGATCGGAGGAGCTCCTACAATGAGCAGTTCTTC. This sequence encodes CASSKDRRSSYNEQFF.

The chain has TRBV15 and TRBJ2-5; the D is unclear. With the DNA end fitting TRBJ2-7 better, the J assignment may be wrong. The CDR3 length is 14 residues. Germline V gene sequence: CDR1 LNHNV, CDR2 YYDKDF (reference sequence). Here the CDR3 reads CATSRDVGPYEQYF. CDR3 nucleotide sequence: TGTGCCACCAGCAGAGACGTTGGGCCATACGAGCAGTACTTC.

This sequence joins TRBV29-1 and TRBJ2-3; D call uncertain. This CDR3 has 15 residues. Trimming took off 3 bases at V and 0 bases at J, with 13 bases between the two ends. Looked up from germline, CDR1 is SQVTM and CDR2 is ANQGSEA. CDR3 region: CSVDGRLRSTDTQYF. The CDR3 DNA is TGCAGCGTTGATGGAAGGTTGAGAAGCACAGATACGCAGTATTTT.

The V gene is TRBV4-2, the J gene TRBJ2-3, with D maybe TRBD1 (7 bases). The germline gives CDR1 LGHNA, CDR2 YNFKEQ. CDR3 length: 15 amino acids. The V gene lost 2 bases and the J gene lost 4 bases, with 13 bases spanning the gap. The CDR3 protein is CASSQLQGGPDTQYF. The DNA for the CDR3 is TGTGCCAGCAGCCAATTGCAGGGGGGCCCAGATACGCAGTATTTT.

The CDR3 is CASSLEWRNNSPLHF. CDR3 in DNA: TGCGCCAGCAGCTTGGAGTGGAGGAATAATTCACCCCTCCACTTT. This chain uses TRBV5-1 with TRBJ1-6; D is unresolved. V gave up 0 bases and J gave up 5 bases, with 9 bases separating them. This CDR3 is 15 amino acids long. In germline, CDR1 is SGHRS, CDR2 YFSETQ.

The J gene is TRBJ1-2, the V gene TRBV30; D is unresolved. Germline-derived CDR1 and CDR2 are GTSNPN and SVGIG (reference sequence). The CDR3 contains 11 residues. The germline V and J ends were trimmed by 0 bases and 3 bases, with 2 bases remaining between them. CDR3 sequence (DNA): TGTGCCTGGAGTGTGGACTATGGCTACACCTTC. This codes for CAWSVDYGYTF.

This clonotype was observed a handful of times. This sequence joins TRBV5-1 and TRBJ2-1, with 10 bases aligning to TRBD2. J gave up 9 bases and V 0 bases, and 12 bases lay outside the gene matches. The CDR3 is 17 residues long. Germline CDR1 SGHRS, CDR2 YFSETQ. The CDR3 reads CASSLASLAGVVGEQFF. The CDR3, as DNA: TGCGCCAGCAGCTTGGCTTCTCTAGCGGGAGTTGTGGGTGAGCAGTTCTTC.

This chain's CDR3 is CASSFVGARYNSPLHF. The DNA for the CDR3 is TGTGCCAGCAGCTTTGTAGGGGCGAGGTATAATTCACCCCTCCACTTT. This rearrangement joins TRBV5-4 to TRBJ1-6; maybe TRBD1 (5 bases). Germline V gene lookup returns CDR1 SGHNT and CDR2 YYREEE (reference sequence). V dropped 2 bases and J dropped 4 bases, with 13 bases sitting between them. The CDR3 spans 16 residues.